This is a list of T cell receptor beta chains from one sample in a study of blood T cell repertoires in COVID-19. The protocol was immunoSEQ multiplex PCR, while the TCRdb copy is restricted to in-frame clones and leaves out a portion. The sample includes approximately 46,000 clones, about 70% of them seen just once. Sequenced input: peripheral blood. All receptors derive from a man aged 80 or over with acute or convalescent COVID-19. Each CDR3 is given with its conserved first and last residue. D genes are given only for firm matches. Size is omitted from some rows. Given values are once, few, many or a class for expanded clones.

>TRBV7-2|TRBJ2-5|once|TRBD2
TGTGCCAGCAGCTTATTGCCCCGGCTAGCGGATAAAGAGACCCAGTACTTC
CASSLLPRLADKETQYF
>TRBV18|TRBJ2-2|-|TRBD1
TGTGCCAGCTCACCTGACAAGACAGGGGGCACCGGGGAGCTGTTTTTT
CASSPDKTGGTGELFF
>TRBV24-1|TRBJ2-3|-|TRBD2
TGTGCCACCAGTGACAGGACTAGCGCGGATACGCAGTATTTT
CATSDRTSADTQYF
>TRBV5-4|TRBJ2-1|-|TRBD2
TGTGCCAGCAGCATTCCGAGCGGGAATGTCAATGAGCAGTTCTTC
CASSIPSGNVNEQFF
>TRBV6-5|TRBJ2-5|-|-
TGTGCCAGCAGCCCCAGCGGTAGCGGTGGTGGGACCCAGTACTTC
CASSPSGSGGGTQYF
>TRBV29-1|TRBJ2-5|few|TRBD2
TGCAGCGTTGAAGATCTTCAGGGACTAGCGGGGGGCCAAGAGACCCAGTACTTC
CSVEDLQGLAGGQETQYF
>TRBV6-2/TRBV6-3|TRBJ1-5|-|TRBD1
TGTGCCAGCAGTTACAGACCCGGACAGGGTAATTATCAGCCCCAGCATTTT
CASSYRPGQGNYQPQHF
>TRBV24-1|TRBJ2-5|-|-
TGTGCCACCAGTGACTCAGGGTGGGAGACCCAGTACTTC
CATSDSGWETQYF
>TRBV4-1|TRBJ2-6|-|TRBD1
TGCGCCAGCACTTCCGGGACAGGGCGGAACTCTGGGGCCAACGTCCTGACTTTC
CASTSGTGRNSGANVLTF
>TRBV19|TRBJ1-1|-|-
TGTGCCAGTAGGATAGGACGGTGGTCGGGCACTGAAGCTTTCTTT
CASRIGRWSGTEAFF
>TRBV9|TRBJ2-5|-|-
TGTGCCAGCAGCAACCGACAGTCCCCCAAAGGGACCCAGTACTTC
CASSNRQSPKGTQYF
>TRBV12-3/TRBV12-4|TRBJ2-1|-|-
TGTGCCAGCCGAGGATCCGGGGATGAGCAGTTCTTC
CASRGSGDEQFF
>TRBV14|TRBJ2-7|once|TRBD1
TGTGCCAGCAGCATACGACAGGGGGCTTGGGAGCAGTACTTC
CASSIRQGAWEQYF
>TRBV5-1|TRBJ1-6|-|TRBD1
TGCGCCAGCAGTTTCTCAGGGGGCCATAATTCACCCCTCCACTTT
CASSFSGGHNSPLHF
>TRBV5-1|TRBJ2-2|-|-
TGCGCCAGCAGCTCTGACAGCCCTATTGACACCGGGGAGCTGTTTTTT
CASSSDSPIDTGELFF
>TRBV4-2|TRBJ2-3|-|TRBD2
TGTGCCAGCAGCCAGCTGACTAGCGGGAGCGCAGATACGCAGTATTTT
CASSQLTSGSADTQYF
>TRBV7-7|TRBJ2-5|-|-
TGTGCCAGCAGGCCCTACGGGAAGGCCCAAGAGACCCAGTACTTC
CASRPYGKAQETQYF
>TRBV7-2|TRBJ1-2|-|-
TGTGCCAGCAGCCAACGCAGGGGCTCAAACTATGGCTACACCTTC
CASSQRRGSNYGYTF
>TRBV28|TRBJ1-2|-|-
TGTGCCAGCAGCCGACAGGAGATTTATGGCTACACCTTC
CASSRQEIYGYTF
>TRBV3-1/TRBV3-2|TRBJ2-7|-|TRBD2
TGTGCCAGCAGCCGAGGACTAGCGGGGACACTGGGATTCTCCTACGAGCAGTACTTC
CASSRGLAGTLGFSYEQYF
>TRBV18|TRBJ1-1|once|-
TGTGCCAGCTCCGGGGATGTGGGGGGCACTGAAGCTTTCTTT
CASSGDVGGTEAFF
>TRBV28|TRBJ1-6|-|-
TGTGCCAGCCTCATCTCGGGGGGTAATAATTCACCCCTCCACTTT
CASLISGGNNSPLHF
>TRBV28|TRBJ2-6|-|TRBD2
TGTGCCAGCAGCCGGGGACTAGCGGGAGCTGGGGCCAACGTCCTGACTTTC
CASSRGLAGAGANVLTF
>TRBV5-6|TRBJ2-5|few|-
TGTGCCAGCAGCTTTCGGGAGACCCAGTACTTC
CASSFRETQYF
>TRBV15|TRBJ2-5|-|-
TGTGCCACCAGCAGAGATTTCCAGCAAGAGACCCAGTACTTC
CATSRDFQQETQYF
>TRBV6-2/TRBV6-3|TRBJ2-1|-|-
TGTGCCAGCAGTTACCCCGAGACTAGGAGGAATGAGCAGTTCTTC
CASSYPETRRNEQFF
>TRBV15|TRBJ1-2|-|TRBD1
TGTGCCACCAGGGGACAGGGGGCTAGCTATGGCTACACCTTC
CATRGQGASYGYTF
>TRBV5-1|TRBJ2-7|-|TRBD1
TGCGCCAGCAGCGGACAGGGGGCTGGGTACGAGCAGTACTTC
CASSGQGAGYEQYF